This T cell receptor beta chain was sequenced for a study of cytomegalovirus exposure and HLA in healthy donors. Study background: A previous analysis identified 90 million to 140 million unique TCR beta sequences derived from about 180 million T cells. In terms of ancestry, the Caucasian-associated cluster contained about 80% of the approximately 400 genotyped donors. Overall study findings and caveats: A highly shared variant cluster was judged a likely technical artifact.

PCR employed 60 Vbeta and 13 Jbeta primers. Using immunoSEQ multiplex PCR, the repertoire was profiled, and TCRdb retains in-frame clones only, with some absent. Among under 150,000 clones listed, 70% to 85% were seen once. Of note for this clone: Its matching antigen is unknown.

The CDR3 loop spans 13 amino acids. CDR1 is SGHTA, CDR2 FQGNSA, per germline. V was clipped by 2 bases and J by 7 bases, with 9 bases between them. The sequence derives from a male donor in good health and CMV-seronegative. Sequenced: PBMCs. The rearrangement joins TRBV7-2 to TRBJ2-1; tentative D call: TRBD2 (5 bases). The CDR3 DNA sequence: TGTGCCAGCAGCTTACGGGATGAAAATGAGCAGTTCTTC. Translation: CASSLRDENEQFF.